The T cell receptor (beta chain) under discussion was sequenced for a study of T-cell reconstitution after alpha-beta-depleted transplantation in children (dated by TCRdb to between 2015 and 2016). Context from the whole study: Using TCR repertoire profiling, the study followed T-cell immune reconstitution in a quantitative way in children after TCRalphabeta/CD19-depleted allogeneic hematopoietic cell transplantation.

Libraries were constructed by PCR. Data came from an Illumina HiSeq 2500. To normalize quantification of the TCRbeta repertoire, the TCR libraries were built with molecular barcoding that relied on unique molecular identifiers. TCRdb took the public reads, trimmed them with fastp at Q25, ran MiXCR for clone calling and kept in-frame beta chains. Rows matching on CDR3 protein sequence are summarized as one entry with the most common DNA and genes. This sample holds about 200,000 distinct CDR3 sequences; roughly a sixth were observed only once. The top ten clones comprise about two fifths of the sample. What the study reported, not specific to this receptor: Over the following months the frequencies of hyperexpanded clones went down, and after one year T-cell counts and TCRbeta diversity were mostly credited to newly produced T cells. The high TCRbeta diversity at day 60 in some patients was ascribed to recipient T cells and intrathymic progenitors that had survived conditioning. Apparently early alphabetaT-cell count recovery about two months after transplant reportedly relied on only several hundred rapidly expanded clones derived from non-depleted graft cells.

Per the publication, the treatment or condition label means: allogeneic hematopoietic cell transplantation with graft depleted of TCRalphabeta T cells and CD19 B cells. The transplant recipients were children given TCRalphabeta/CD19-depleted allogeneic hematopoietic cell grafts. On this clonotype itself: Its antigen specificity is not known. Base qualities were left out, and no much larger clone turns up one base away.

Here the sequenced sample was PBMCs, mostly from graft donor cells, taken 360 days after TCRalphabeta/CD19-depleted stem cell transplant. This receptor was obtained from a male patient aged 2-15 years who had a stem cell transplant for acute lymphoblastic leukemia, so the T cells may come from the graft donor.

The DNA sequence is TGTGCCAGCAGTTACTCTCTGCTCCAAGAGACCCAGTACTTC. Its protein is CASSYSLLQETQYF. The sequence links TRBV6-2 or TRBV6-3 to TRBJ2-5, with no reliable assignment of the D segment. The trim is 0 bases for V and 1 base for J, with a gap of 6 bases between the germline ends. Measured from the cysteine to the phenylalanine, the CDR3 is 14 residues long. The read is trimmed to its CDR3 DNA, 42 bases read in frame from base 1. CDR1 and CDR2, looked up from the germline V gene, are MNHEY and SVGEGT.